Listed here are 22 T cell receptor beta chains from one sample, sequenced in a study of CXCR3-negative and CXCR3-positive naive CD8 T cells (dated by TCRdb to 2018 to 2020). Sequenced using a NextSeq 550. The Human TCR Profiling Kit (MiLaboratory) was used to prepare UMI-labeled 5' RACE TRB cDNA libraries. After the reads were reprocessed by TCRdb, one entry was made per CDR3 protein sequence, with no DNA. This sample's clone table shows over 40,000 distinct CDR3 sequences. Around 1.9% of the sample goes to the ten largest clones. Specimen: naive CXCR3- CD8+ T cells from blood. What this sample's cell subset or site label stands for: CD45RO-CCR7+CD27+CD95- naive CD8+ T cells lacking CXCR3 (TNR3-). The receptor source for this set is a human donor in good health. Some clones in this sample may be carry-over from other donors' samples.

The genes are TRBV11-3 and TRBJ2-1; absent DNA, TCRdb's TRBD2 call cannot be checked. CDR1 and CDR2 (germline): SGHNT, YENEEA. The CDR3 is made up of 14 amino acids. The CDR3 region is CASSLVLGSPEQFF.

The rearrangement uses TRBV6-5 and TRBJ2-6. The CDR3 is made up of 15 amino acids. Germline CDR1 is MNHEY and CDR2 is SVGAGI. The CDR3 reads CASSFDNLRANVLTF.

The rearrangement links TRBV25-1 to TRBJ2-2. The CDR3 loop spans 14 amino acids. The germline gives CDR1 MGHDK, CDR2 SYGVNS. The CDR3 here is CASSESQDTGELFF.

V usage is TRBV7-8 and J usage is TRBJ2-2; TCRdb's assignment of TRBD2 cannot be checked, as there is no DNA. Germline lookup yields CDR1 SGHVS and CDR2 FQNEAQ. The CDR3 extends over 15 amino acids. This chain's CDR3 is CASSLGGGASGELFF. The variable domain in full, with the rest retrieved from reference TRBV7-8 and TRBJ2-2, is GAGVSQSPRYKVAKRGQDVALRCDPISGHVSLFWYQQALGQGPEFLTYFQNEAQLDKSGLPSDRFFAERPEGSVSTLKIQRTQQEDSAVYLCASSLGGGASGELFFGEGSRLTVL.

The chain links TRBV11-2 to TRBJ2-7. Germline V gene lookup returns CDR1 SGHAT and CDR2 FQNNGV. The CDR3 totals 11 residues. CDR3 sequence: CASSSGPWQYF.

The chain links TRBV4-3 to TRBJ1-1. The length of the CDR3 is 14 residues. Germline V gives CDR1 LGHNA, CDR2 YSLEER. The CDR3 is CASSQDRKNTEAFF.

The chain links TRBV20-1 to TRBJ1-2; TCRdb picks TRBD1, but there is no DNA to check that call. The CDR3 loop spans 15 amino acids. Germline CDR1 and CDR2: DFQATT and SNEGSKA (reference sequence). The CDR3 sequence: CSALRRDRGRGGYTF.

V gene TRBV5-5 combines with J gene TRBJ2-2. The CDR3 spans 16 residues. Germline loops: CDR1 SGHKS, CDR2 YYEKEE (reference sequence). This CDR3 is CASSLGGFGGTGELFF.

The chain recombines TRBV12-5 with TRBJ2-3. This CDR3 has 16 residues. Germline V gene sequence: CDR1 LGHNT, CDR2 FRNRAP. The CDR3: CASGLFDDPSTDTQYF.

The chain combines TRBV6-5 with TRBJ2-7. CDR3 length: 15 amino acids. CDR1 is MNHEY, CDR2 SVGAGI, per germline. This CDR3 reads CASSYSAGGAYEQYF.

The chain uses TRBV7-4 and TRBJ2-7; TCRdb's D gene call, TRBD2, goes unchecked for lack of DNA. Germline V gives CDR1 SGHVT, CDR2 SQSDAQ. This CDR3 comprises 16 residues. The CDR3 here is CASSFAPGTRIYEQYF.

The CDR3 here is CASSQERGSGANVLTF. J is TRBJ2-6 and V is TRBV4-3. Germline V lookup: CDR1 LGHNA, CDR2 YSLEER. The CDR3 extends over 16 amino acids.

The J gene is TRBJ2-7, the V gene TRBV7-9; the D gene TCRdb calls, TRBD1, cannot be checked with no DNA. Germline CDR1 is SEHNR and CDR2 is FQNEAQ (reference sequence). The CDR3 sequence is 12 residues long. CDR3 sequence reads: CASSPDGRGQYF.

The chain combines TRBV28 with TRBJ1-1. The CDR3 loop spans 16 amino acids. Germline V gives CDR1 MDHEN, CDR2 SYDVKM. This CDR3 reads CASSTRWWATVTEAFF.

The chain links TRBV28 to TRBJ2-1; TCRdb names TRBD1, which stays unverified in the absence of DNA. The CDR3 consists of 14 residues. Germline V gives CDR1 MDHEN, CDR2 SYDVKM. The CDR3 reads CASSLVGVRNEQFF.

The genes are TRBV7-2 and TRBJ2-7. CDR1 is SGHTA and CDR2 is FQGNSA in the germline V gene. The CDR3 extends over 12 amino acids. CDR3 sequence reads: CASSLVGHEQYF. Combining the CDR3 with reference TRBV7-2 and TRBJ2-7 gives the whole variable domain GAGVSQSPSNKVTEKGKDVELRCDPISGHTALYWYRQSLGQGLEFLIYFQGNSAPDKSGLPSDRFSAERTGGSVSTLTIQRTQQEDSAVYLCASSLVGHEQYFGPGTRLTVT.

The genes are TRBV15 and TRBJ2-5. The length of the CDR3 is 13 residues. Per germline, CDR1 LNHNV and CDR2 YYDKDF (reference sequence). CDR3 sequence reads: CATSGSDQETQYF. The full variable domain, with the rest looked up from reference TRBV15 and TRBJ2-5, is DAMVIQNPRYQVTQFGKPVTLSCSQTLNHNVMYWYQQKSSQAPKLLFHYYDKDFNNEADTPDNFQSRRPNTSFCFLDIRSPGLGDTAMYLCATSGSDQETQYFGPGTRLLVL.

The chain links TRBV20-1 to TRBJ2-1; without DNA, the TCRdb call of TRBD1 cannot be checked. The CDR3 is made up of 18 amino acids. Looked up from germline, CDR1 is DFQATT and CDR2 is SNEGSKA (reference sequence). CDR3 loop: CSALLGAPLHASYNEQFF.

V gene TRBV4-3 combines with J gene TRBJ2-7; TCRdb's D call, TRBD2, is unchecked because there is no DNA. Germline V gene data show CDR1 as LGHNA and CDR2 as YSLEER. The CDR3 has 15 amino acids. CDR3 region: CASSPGTSGTYEQYF.

V is TRBV20-1 and J is TRBJ2-5. The CDR3 is 12 residues long. Germline V gene data show CDR1 as DFQATT and CDR2 as SNEGSKA (reference sequence). The CDR3 here is CSARDGPETQYF.

The rearrangement links TRBV7-2 to TRBJ2-7; the D call from TCRdb, TRBD2, cannot be confirmed without DNA. The CDR3 covers 13 residues. The germline CDR1 and CDR2 sequences are SGHTA and FQGNSA. CDR3 protein: CASRGDYFVEQYF.

The chain has TRBV12-5 and TRBJ2-5; TCRdb calls TRBD1, which cannot be checked without DNA. From germline, CDR1 is LGHNT and CDR2 FRNRAP. The CDR3 loop spans 14 amino acids. CDR3 in amino acids: CASGLTAPGETQYF.